The clone carrying this T cell receptor beta chain was recorded a few times. Its target is unknown. This sample is part of a study of T cells in Graves' hyperthyroidism and ophthalmopathy. Study at large: Peripheral blood sampling occurred at initial diagnosis, before any treatment.

RNA transcripts yielded amplified TCR beta CDR3 regions. HTBI primers were used for first-round RT-PCR of the TCR CDR3. TCRdb fed the multiplex PCR reads into MiXCR, producing one record per CDR3 protein. The sample has about 270,000 distinct CDR3 sequences; about 20% are singletons. The study based diagnoses on clinical symptoms, serum thyroxine and TRAb, thyroid ultrasound and orbital computed tomography. PBMCs came from more than 9.5 ml fresh peripheral blood. The germline V gene encodes CDR1 WNHNN and CDR2 SYGVQD (reference sequence). The CDR3 extends over 12 amino acids. V was shortened by 2 bases and J by 7 bases, with 8 bases between the two germline ends. Overall study findings and caveats: Model output signaled ophthalmopathy a median 6.5 months ahead of onset.

This receptor was obtained from a man aged 25 to 40 with Graves' ophthalmopathy. Sequencing was performed on blood. The chain has TRBV10-1 and TRBJ1-1; D unresolved. The CDR3 DNA reads TGCGCCAGCAGTGAGGGGCCTGGTGAAGCTTTCTTT. It codes for CASSEGPGEAFF.